One and the same sample provided the 3 T cell receptor beta chains below, sequenced in a study of CD8+CD57+ T cells in acquired aplastic anemia. CDR3 and TCR beta VDJ profiling relied on a genomic DNA template. TCRdb ran MiXCR on the reads and lists one entry per CDR3 protein. Of 210,000 or so distinct CDR3 sequences listed, under 50% were seen once; the top ten hold about 20%. The patients chosen for sequencing had shown expansion of CD8+CD57+ cells (detected by flow cytometry). The specimen sequenced was sorted CD4+, CD8+, or CD8+CD57+ T cells (not recorded which) from PBMCs. These receptors all stem from a human donor with aplastic anemia.

Details on this clonotype: A junction end diverges from the germline sequence, so it may reflect a read error. This chain joins TRBV7-8 and TRBJ2-7; the D gene is possibly TRBD1 (6 bases). The CDR3 consists of 14 residues. Germline V gene sequence: CDR1 SGHVS, CDR2 FQNEAQ. CDR3 in DNA: TGTGCCAGCAGTTTAGGACAGACGTCCTACGAGCAGTACTTC. It encodes CASSLGQTSYEQYF.

This clonotype was seen ten or more times. The V and J genes are TRBV5-1 and TRBJ1-2; D is unresolved. Trimming took off 0 bases at V and 2 bases at J, with 8 bases between the two ends. This CDR3 has 14 amino acids. Germline lookup yields CDR1 SGHRS and CDR2 YFSETQ. CDR3 residues: CASSLELENYGYTF. The CDR3 region has the DNA TGCGCCAGCAGCTTGGAGTTGGAAAACTATGGCTACACCTTC.

The chain employs TRBV12-5 and TRBJ2-5, with 9 nucleotides matching TRBD1. Germline V gives CDR1 LGHNT, CDR2 FRNRAP. Trimming took 5 bases from V and 5 from J; bases not matched to a gene: 3. The CDR3 covers 13 residues. The DNA of the CDR3 is TGTGCTAGTGGTGTGGACAGGGGTGAGACCCAGTACTTC. This encodes CASGVDRGETQYF.